The 26 T cell receptor beta chains reported below all come from one sample, sequenced in a study of blood T cell repertoires in COVID-19. TCRdb keeps only in-frame clones here, not all; method: immunoSEQ multiplex PCR. The repertoire holds tens of thousands of clones, with around 88% as singletons. Sequenced sample: peripheral blood. These receptors all stem from a woman between 70 and 85 years old with acute or convalescent COVID-19.

The chain has TRBV5-4 and TRBJ2-6; D not certain. Germline CDR1 is SGHNT and CDR2 is YYREEE (reference sequence). V was shortened by 4 bases and J by 2 bases, with 13 bases between the two germline ends. This CDR3 has 16 amino acids. The CDR3 nucleotides are TGTGCCAGCAGCCGAGAGGCTGAGCCTGGGGCCAACGTCCTGACTTTC. Translated: CASSREAEPGANVLTF.

This chain links TRBV29-1 with TRBJ2-6; TRBD1 is a possible D gene (6 bases). This CDR3 is 18 amino acids long. Trimming cost V 6 bases and J 0 bases, with 21 bases left between them. CDR1 and CDR2 from the germline V gene are SQVTM and ANQGSEA. DNA for the CDR3: TGCAGCGTGATACTTCCGGGACACACGGTCTCTGGGGCCAACGTCCTGACTTTC. Its protein product is CSVILPGHTVSGANVLTF.

This chain joins TRBV2 and TRBJ2-7; no firm D call. Trimming pared 2 bases from V and 12 bases from J, leaving 17 bases between. Germline values: CDR1 SNHLY, CDR2 FYNNEI. The CDR3 spans 13 residues. CDR3 in amino acids: CASSESLREFRYF. The CDR3 nucleotides are TGTGCCAGCAGTGAATCCCTCCGAGAGTTTAGGTACTTC.

The rearrangement links TRBV18 to TRBJ1-5, with TRBD1 matching 7 bases. Trimming took 3 bases from V and 5 from J; bases not matched to a gene: 1. Germline V lookup: CDR1 KGHSH, CDR2 LQKENI. The CDR3 is made up of 13 amino acids. In DNA form, the CDR3 reads TGTGCCAGCTCACCCAGGGGGGATCAGCCCCAGCATTTT. It codes for CASSPRGDQPQHF. Combining the CDR3 with reference TRBV18 and TRBJ1-5 gives the whole variable domain NAGVMQNPRHLVRRRGQEARLRCSPMKGHSHVYWYRQLPEEGLKFMVYLQKENIIDESGMPKERFSAEFPKEGPSILRIQQVVRGDSAAYFCASSPRGDQPQHFGDGTRLSIL.

The rearrangement links TRBV5-1 to TRBJ2-6; perhaps TRBD1 as D (6 bases). V was shortened by 2 bases and J by 6 bases, with 18 bases between the two germline ends. CDR3 length equals 17 residues. Germline V CDR1 and CDR2: SGHRS, YFSETQ. CDR3 nucleotide sequence: TGCGCCAGCAGCTTAAACAGGGTGGAAGGCAAGGCCAACGTCCTGACTTTC. Translation gives CASSLNRVEGKANVLTF.

The rearrangement uses TRBV19 and TRBJ1-6, with 8 bases aligning to TRBD1. J gave up 7 bases and V 2 bases, and 1 base lay outside the gene matches. Germline-derived CDR1 and CDR2 are LNHDA and SQIVND (reference sequence). The CDR3 runs to 14 residues. The CDR3 DNA sequence: TGTGCCAGTAGTATATGGACAGGGAATTCACCCCTCCACTTT. It yields the protein CASSIWTGNSPLHF.

The chain uses TRBV28 and TRBJ1-2; 12 bases are shared with TRBD1. CDR1 and CDR2 (germline): MDHEN, SYDVKM. CDR3 length equals 14 residues. V lost 5 bases, J lost 6 bases, and 4 bases stayed unmatched. CDR3 coding DNA: TGTGCCAGCAGTCCCCGGGACAGGGGGCATGGCTACACCTTC. Protein sequence: CASSPRDRGHGYTF.

The CDR3 reads CAWSGVGGLAYGYTF. Here the CDR3 DNA reads TGTGCCTGGAGTGGGGTCGGGGGGCTGGCCTATGGCTACACCTTC. The gene calls are TRBV30 and TRBJ1-2; D might be TRBD1 (6 bases). Trimming stripped 1 base from V and 4 bases from J, with 16 bases between. In germline, CDR1 is GTSNPN, CDR2 SVGIG (reference sequence). The CDR3 is 15 amino acids. Full variable domain (missing parts from reference TRBV30 and TRBJ1-2): SQTIHQWPATLVQPVGSPLSLECTVEGTSNPNLYWYRQAAGRGLQLLFYSVGIGQISSEVPQNLSASRPQDRQFILSSKKLLLSDSGFYLCAWSGVGGLAYGYTFGSGTRLTVV.

The V and J genes are TRBV5-1 and TRBJ2-5; 7 positions match TRBD1. The CDR3 runs to 15 residues. Per the germline V gene, CDR1 is SGHRS and CDR2 is YFSETQ. Trimming at V came to 4 bases and at J to 5 bases, leaving 11 bases not matched to a gene. In nucleotides, the CDR3 is TGCGCCAGCAGCAACCTAGACAGGGAGAGGGAGACCCAGTACTTC. It specifies CASSNLDRERETQYF. The full variable domain, rest sourced from reference TRBV5-1 and TRBJ2-5, is KAGVTQTPRYLIKTRGQQVTLSCSPISGHRSVSWYQQTPGQGLQFLFEYFSETQRNKGNFPGRFSGRQFSNSRSEMNVSTLELGDSALYLCASSNLDRERETQYFGPGTRLLVL.

The V call is TRBV2, the J call TRBJ2-1, with TRBD1 matching over 10 bases. This CDR3 region has 14 residues. Germline V gives CDR1 SNHLY, CDR2 FYNNEI. Trimming took 9 bases from V and 8 from J; bases not matched to a gene: 10. The CDR3 coding sequence is TGTGCCAGTAACCGGGACAGGGGTCTGGATGAGCAGTTCTTC. Translation: CASNRDRGLDEQFF.

This chain uses TRBV10-3 with TRBJ1-1; 7 positions agree with TRBD1. This CDR3 comprises 13 residues. From germline, CDR1 is ENHRY and CDR2 SYGVKD. V lost 10 bases and J lost 5; bases outside the gene matches: 10. The CDR3 is CATRLGQKTEAFF. The CDR3 DNA reads TGTGCCACGCGATTGGGACAGAAAACTGAAGCTTTCTTT.

The chain uses TRBV29-1 and TRBJ1-1, with a tentative D call TRBD1 (6 bases). V was trimmed by 3 bases and J by 5 bases, leaving 16 bases between them. Germline V gene lookup returns CDR1 SQVTM and CDR2 ANQGSEA. The CDR3 is 14 amino acids. CDR3 nucleotide sequence: TGCAGCGTTGAGGGAACACAGGGCGGGACTGAAGCTTTCTTT. As protein: CSVEGTQGGTEAFF. The full variable domain, with the rest looked up from reference TRBV29-1 and TRBJ1-1, is SAVISQKPSRDICQRGTSLTIQCQVDSQVTMMFWYRQQPGQSLTLIATANQGSEATYESGFVIDKFPISRPNLTFSTLTVSNMSPEDSSIYLCSVEGTQGGTEAFFGQGTRLTVV.

CDR3 nucleotide sequence: TGCGCCAGCAGCTTGGGGACAGGCCATAATGAAAAACTGTTTTTT. Its translation is CASSLGTGHNEKLFF. This chain joins TRBV5-1 and TRBJ1-4; the match to TRBD1 covers 7 bases. Germline CDR1 and CDR2: SGHRS and YFSETQ. V was clipped by 0 bases and J by 4 bases; unmatched bases: 3. This CDR3 is built from 15 residues. Drawing the rest from reference TRBV5-1 and TRBJ1-4, the complete variable domain is KAGVTQTPRYLIKTRGQQVTLSCSPISGHRSVSWYQQTPGQGLQFLFEYFSETQRNKGNFPGRFSGRQFSNSRSEMNVSTLELGDSALYLCASSLGTGHNEKLFFGSGTQLSVL.

The CDR3 loop reads CSARGAEGQYF. The CDR3 DNA reads as TGCAGTGCTAGGGGCGCCGAGGGGCAGTACTTC. The genes are TRBV20-1 and TRBJ2-7, with D possibly being TRBD2 (5 bases). V lost 3 bases and J lost 9, with 12 bases in between. The germline gives CDR1 DFQATT, CDR2 SNEGSKA (reference sequence). The CDR3 extends over 11 amino acids.

CDR3 sequence: CASTTLRGENQPQHF. CDR3 in DNA: TGTGCCAGTACCACCCTCCGGGGTGAGAATCAGCCCCAGCATTTT. V and J are TRBV19 and TRBJ1-5; no clear D gene. CDR1 is LNHDA, CDR2 SQIVND, per germline (reference sequence). The CDR3 covers 15 residues. Trimming left V 7 bases short and J 4 bases short, with 17 bases between.

The rearrangement joins TRBV5-1 to TRBJ2-1; 11 bases map to TRBD2. CDR1 SGHRS and CDR2 YFSETQ come from the germline V gene. Trimming cost V 0 bases and J 9 bases; bases outside gene matches: 8. CDR3 length: 16 amino acids. The CDR3 DNA reads TGCGCCAGCAGCTTGGGGCGGACTAGCGGGTCGGGTGAGCAGTTCTTC. It codes for CASSLGRTSGSGEQFF.

The gene calls are TRBV5-1 and TRBJ1-1; 8 bases map to TRBD1. The V and J ends lost 4 bases and 5 bases, in that order; junction bases with no gene match: 10. CDR1 is SGHRS and CDR2 is YFSETQ in the germline V gene. The CDR3 loop spans 15 amino acids. The CDR3 DNA reads as TGCGCCAGCAGCCTAGGGACAGGACCGAGGACTGAAGCTTTCTTT. Translating gives CASSLGTGPRTEAFF.

The chain has TRBV28 and TRBJ1-1; 7 positions match TRBD1. The V gene end was trimmed by 8 bases and the J gene end by 5 bases; junction bases not matched to a gene: 5. CDR1 and CDR2 from the germline V gene are MDHEN and SYDVKM. The CDR3 is 12 residues long. DNA of the CDR3: TGTGCCAGCCTGAGGGGGCGGACTGAAGCTTTCTTT. This gives the protein CASLRGRTEAFF.

The V call is TRBV19, the J call TRBJ2-2; 7 bases map to TRBD1. Germline V CDR1 and CDR2: LNHDA, SQIVND (reference sequence). The CDR3 spans 15 residues. The V segment lost 6 bases and the J segment 5 bases; nucleotides outside the gene matches: 9. CDR3 nucleotides: TGTGCCAGTAGCAATCCGGGACAGAAAACCGGGGAGCTGTTTTTT. The encoded protein is CASSNPGQKTGELFF.

In this sample, this clone turned up once. V is TRBV11-2 and J is TRBJ1-1; unclear D gene. The CDR3 runs 12 residues. Germline CDR1 and CDR2: SGHAT and FQNNGV. V lost 5 bases and J 5 bases, leaving 9 bases between the germline ends. The DNA for the CDR3 is TGTGCCAGCAGCCCCCGGAGGACTGAAGCTTTCTTT. Protein sequence: CASSPRRTEAFF.

This chain links TRBV28 with TRBJ1-2; a possible D gene is TRBD1 (6 bases). With 5 bases removed from V and 4 bases from J, the gap between germline ends came to 17 bases. Germline V gene lookup returns CDR1 MDHEN and CDR2 SYDVKM. The CDR3 consists of 15 residues. The CDR3 nucleotides read TGTGCCAGCAGTAATGCCTCGGGGGGCATCTATGGCTACACCTTC. Translating it yields CASSNASGGIYGYTF.

The chain employs TRBV4-2 and TRBJ1-4; D is unclear. The CDR3 spans 17 residues. Germline values: CDR1 LGHNA, CDR2 YNFKEQ. V was cut by 4 bases and J by 7 bases, with 22 bases left in between. CDR3 loop: CASSLRTFEVGSEKLFF. CDR3 sequence (DNA): TGTGCCAGCAGCCTGAGGACTTTCGAAGTGGGGAGTGAAAAACTGTTTTTT.

This clone has only a few counts. V gene TRBV6-1 combines with J gene TRBJ1-5, with TRBD1 matching over 10 bases. Germline V gives CDR1 MNHNS, CDR2 SASEGT. The CDR3 contains 16 residues. V dropped 3 bases and J dropped 5; count of bases not matched to a gene: 7. CDR3 loop: CASSDPRTGGYQPQHF. The CDR3, as DNA: TGTGCCAGCAGTGACCCTCGGACAGGGGGTTATCAGCCCCAGCATTTT.

V gene TRBV11-1 combines with J gene TRBJ2-7, with TRBD1 matching over 7 bases. This CDR3 has 14 amino acids. The germline V gene has CDR1 SGHAT and CDR2 FQDESV (reference sequence). V shed 2 bases and J 3 bases; nucleotides not matched to a gene: 4. The CDR3 loop is CASSLQQGNYEQYF. The DNA for the CDR3 is TGTGCCAGCAGCTTACAACAGGGGAACTACGAGCAGTACTTC.

V and J are TRBV27 and TRBJ2-3; D is perhaps TRBD1 (5 bases). The CDR3 sequence is 15 residues long. V lost 4 bases and J 0 bases, leaving 11 bases between the germline ends. Germline CDR1 is MNHEY and CDR2 is SMNVEV (reference sequence). DNA of the CDR3: TGTGCCAGCAGTTGGGGCGGTCTTAGCACAGATACGCAGTATTTT. Translating it yields CASSWGGLSTDTQYF.

The gene calls are TRBV20-1 and TRBJ1-2, with unresolved D. This CDR3 contains 11 residues. Trimming left V 0 bases short and J 14 bases short, with 13 bases between. Per the germline V gene, CDR1 is DFQATT and CDR2 is SNEGSKA (reference sequence). The CDR3 is CSARDVTVKTF. The CDR3, as DNA: TGCAGTGCTAGAGATGTTACAGTGAAGACCTTC.